This T cell receptor (beta chain) was captured in a study of T cell repertoires in cytomegalovirus infection. Via MiXCR, TCRdb re-called the reads, giving one row per CDR3 protein. The data show 200,000 to 300,000 distinct CDR3 sequences, roughly 13% seen once. The CDR3 extends over 15 amino acids. The V gene lost 3 bases and the J gene lost 3 bases, with 13 bases spanning the gap. The germline V gene has CDR1 SGDLS and CDR2 YYNGEE. Sequences were obtained from PBMCs. This chain uses TRBV9 with TRBJ2-1; D uncertain. This clonotype was sampled from a human donor in good health (CMV status not recorded). Some clones in this sample may be carry-over from other donors' samples. The CDR3 spells CASSAASTLYNEQFF. The CDR3 DNA is TGTGCCAGCAGCGCAGCGTCGACGCTCTACAATGAGCAGTTCTTC.